Following are 14 T cell receptor beta chains from one sample sequenced in a study of blood T cell repertoires in COVID-19. Sequencing was performed with immunoSEQ multiplex PCR; in TCRdb, only in-frame clones are kept and a portion is missing. The repertoire holds some 120,000 clones, with about 88% as singletons. The source material was peripheral blood. All receptors come from a woman of 80 years or more with acute or convalescent COVID-19.

The rearrangement joins TRBV28 to TRBJ2-5; the D gene is possibly TRBD1 (6 bases). CDR3 length equals 13 residues. Trimming pared 6 bases from V and 4 bases from J, leaving 12 bases between. Germline V gene data show CDR1 as MDHEN and CDR2 as SYDVKM. Here the CDR3 reads CASSPARGETQYF. The CDR3 nucleotides are TGTGCCAGCAGCCCCGCCAGGGGAGAGACCCAGTACTTC.

This clone was observed once. V gene TRBV28 combines with J gene TRBJ2-3, with 8 nucleotides matching TRBD1. The V and J ends lost 6 bases and 4 bases, in that order; junction bases with no gene match: 12. The CDR3 consists of 16 residues. The germline gives CDR1 MDHEN, CDR2 SYDVKM. The CDR3 DNA reads TGTGCCAGCAGGCAAAAGGGCAGGGGGCTGGCAGATACGCAGTATTTT. Amino acid sequence: CASRQKGRGLADTQYF.

The chain employs TRBV4-2 and TRBJ1-1; 8 nucleotides align to TRBD1. V gave up 3 bases and J gave up 1 base; unmatched junction bases: 1. Germline loops: CDR1 LGHNA, CDR2 YNFKEQ. The CDR3 is 14 residues long. CDR3 residues: CASSHRGQNTEAFF. The CDR3, as DNA: TGTGCCAGCAGCCACAGGGGGCAGAACACTGAAGCTTTCTTT.

This chain uses TRBV7-2 with TRBJ2-5; tentative D call: TRBD2 (6 bases). Trimming removed 5 bases at V and 4 bases at J, with 14 bases between. CDR1 and CDR2 (germline): SGHTA, FQGNSA. The CDR3 has 14 amino acids. CDR3 in DNA: TGTGCCAGCAGCGCGGGTCGGGGAGGAGAGACCCAGTACTTC. Translation gives CASSAGRGGETQYF.

The chain couples TRBV18 to TRBJ2-5, with 10 bases identical to TRBD2. Germline CDR1 and CDR2: KGHSH and LQKENI. This CDR3 contains 18 residues. V dropped 2 bases and J dropped 4; count of bases not matched to a gene: 13. CDR3 sequence reads: CASSPYQALAGRLETQYF. As DNA, the CDR3 is TGTGCCAGCTCACCATACCAGGCACTAGCGGGAAGACTAGAGACCCAGTACTTC.

V and J are TRBV27 and TRBJ2-2; 8 bases map to TRBD2. Trimming took 4 bases from V and 5 from J; bases not matched to a gene: 6. Germline V gene sequence: CDR1 MNHEY, CDR2 SMNVEV (reference sequence). The CDR3 has 15 amino acids. The CDR3 DNA follows: TGTGCCAGCAGTTCCAGCGGGAGTGGTACCGGGGAGCTGTTTTTT. The encoded protein is CASSSSGSGTGELFF.

The chain carries TRBV19 and TRBJ2-6, with D perhaps TRBD1 (5 bases). V was clipped by 6 bases and J by 0 bases, with 9 bases between them. Germline CDR1 reads LNHDA; CDR2 reads SQIVND (reference sequence). CDR3 length: 15 amino acids. CDR3 protein: CASRTDNSGANVLTF. The CDR3 bases are TGTGCCAGTAGAACGGACAACTCTGGGGCCAACGTCCTGACTTTC.

In regard to this clone: An end of the junction does not agree with germline; a read error may underlie this. The chain has TRBV4-1 and TRBJ2-7, with D possibly matching TRBD2 (7 bases). The CDR3 has 16 amino acids. Germline V gene sequence: CDR1 MGHRA, CDR2 YSYEKL. The CDR3: CASSQDLGGGSNEQYF. The CDR3 bases are TGCGCCAGCAGCCAAGATCTTGGGGGGGGCTCCAACGAGCAGTACTTC.

V and J are TRBV6-6 and TRBJ1-2; unclear D gene. Trimming shortened V by 2 bases and J by 7 bases, and 11 bases separated the two germline ends. The CDR3 totals 13 residues. Germline-derived CDR1 and CDR2 are MNHNY and SVGAGI (reference sequence). This CDR3 is CASSYERGSGYTF. The CDR3 DNA sequence: TGTGCCAGCAGTTACGAGCGGGGTAGTGGCTACACCTTC.

This chain uses TRBV6-6 with TRBJ1-6, with D unclear. V lost 0 bases, J lost 7 bases, and 10 bases lay in between. Looked up from germline, CDR1 is MNHNY and CDR2 is SVGAGI (reference sequence). CDR3 length equals 15 residues. For the CDR3, the DNA is TGTGCCAGCAGTTACTCTTCGGGAGGAAATTCACCCCTCCACTTT. Its translation: CASSYSSGGNSPLHF.

The rearrangement joins TRBV19 to TRBJ1-1; D is unresolved. Trimming stripped 3 bases from V and 6 bases from J, with 11 bases between. The CDR3 totals 13 residues. Germline V lookup: CDR1 LNHDA, CDR2 SQIVND (reference sequence). As DNA, the CDR3 is TGTGCCAGTAGTATTTACAGTGGCGCTGAAGCTTTCTTT. Translated: CASSIYSGAEAFF.

This clone was seen a single time. The chain combines TRBV28 with TRBJ1-1; a possible D gene is TRBD1 (6 bases). V was trimmed by 4 bases and J by 4 bases, leaving 16 bases between them. Germline values: CDR1 MDHEN, CDR2 SYDVKM. This CDR3 has 15 residues. CDR3 coding DNA: TGTGCCAGCAGTTCACCCGGGACAAGAGGCACTGAAGCTTTCTTT. Translation: CASSSPGTRGTEAFF.

The chain is built from TRBV3-1 (or the pseudogene TRBV3-2) and TRBJ1-1, with 7 bases aligning to TRBD1. The germline V gene has CDR1 LGHDT and CDR2 YNNKEL (reference sequence). Unmatched junction bases numbered 3, after V lost 2 bases and J lost 6 bases. The CDR3 runs to 13 residues. CDR3: CASSQLQGSEAFF. The CDR3, as DNA: TGTGCCAGCAGCCAATTACAGGGGTCTGAAGCTTTCTTT.

This chain joins TRBV4-2 and TRBJ2-5; 8 nucleotides match TRBD2. This CDR3 region has 15 residues. The germline V gene has CDR1 LGHNA and CDR2 YNFKEQ. V gave up 2 bases and J gave up 4 bases; unmatched junction bases: 6. CDR3 in amino acids: CASSQHGGAGETQYF. CDR3 DNA: TGTGCCAGCAGCCAACACGGGGGGGCAGGAGAGACCCAGTACTTC.